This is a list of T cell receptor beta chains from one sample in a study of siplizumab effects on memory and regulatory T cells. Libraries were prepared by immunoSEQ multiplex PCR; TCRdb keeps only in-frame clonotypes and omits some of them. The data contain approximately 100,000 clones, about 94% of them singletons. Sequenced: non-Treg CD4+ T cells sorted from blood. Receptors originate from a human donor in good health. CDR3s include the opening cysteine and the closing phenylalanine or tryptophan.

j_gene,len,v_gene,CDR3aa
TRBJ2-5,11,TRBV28,CASKNGETQYF
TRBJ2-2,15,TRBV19,CASSTLDRATGELFF
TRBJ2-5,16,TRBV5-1,CASSLVEGAAQETQYF
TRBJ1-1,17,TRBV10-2,CASSDRRSRGGSTEAFF
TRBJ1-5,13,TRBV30,CASRQGSNQPQHF
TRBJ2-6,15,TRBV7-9,CASSAGTGGTNVLTF
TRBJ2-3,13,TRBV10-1,CASSESVTDTQYF
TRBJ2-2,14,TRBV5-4,CASSSWESSGELFF
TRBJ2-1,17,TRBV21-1,CASSKGTASGTYNEQFF
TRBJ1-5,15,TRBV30,CAWSSPGYSNQPQHF
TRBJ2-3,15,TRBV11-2,CASSFSGRAIDTQYF
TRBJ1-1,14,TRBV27,CASILRWGNTEAFF
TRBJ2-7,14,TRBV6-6,CASSYERLAWEQYF
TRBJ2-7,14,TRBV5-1,CASSLNGGAYEQYF
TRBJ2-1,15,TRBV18,CASSPVTGVYNEQFF
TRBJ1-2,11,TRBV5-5,CASSLAGDGTF